Listed below are T cell receptor beta chains from one sample, sequenced in a study of early T cells in non-severe SARS-CoV-2 infection. TCRdb passed the 5' RACE reads through MiXCR, listing each CDR3 protein once. This sample has 65,000 to 70,000 distinct CDR3 sequences; 10% to 15% occur once, and the top ten carry around 1.8%. The sample comprised whole blood. Receptor source: an adult who was a healthcare worker with PCR-confirmed SARS-CoV-2 infection or an uninfected control (not recorded which). The CDR3 runs from the conserved cysteine through the conserved F or W. A D gene is named only where the DNA matches it firmly. Only some rows state a clone size, as once, few, many or a class for expanded clones.

clone size: many
D gene: NA
J gene: TRBJ2-3
V gene: TRBV12-3/TRBV12-4
CDR3 DNA: TGTGCCAGCAGTCTCCTATCAACAGATACGCAGTATTTT
CDR3 protein: CASSLLSTDTQYF

clone size: NA
D gene: NA
J gene: TRBJ2-5
V gene: TRBV6-1
CDR3 DNA: TGTGCCAGCAGAGGAAGAATGAGCCAAGAGACCCAGTACTTC
CDR3 protein: CASRGRMSQETQYF

clone size: NA
D gene: NA
J gene: TRBJ1-3
V gene: TRBV7-8
CDR3 DNA: TGTGCCAGCAGCTTAAGCATCACTGGAAACACCATATATTTT
CDR3 protein: CASSLSITGNTIYF

clone size: many
D gene: NA
J gene: TRBJ2-3
V gene: TRBV11-2
CDR3 DNA: TGTGCCAGCAGCTTATTAGTCACAGATACGCAGTATTTT
CDR3 protein: CASSLLVTDTQYF

clone size: many
D gene: NA
J gene: TRBJ1-1
V gene: TRBV7-6
CDR3 DNA: TGTGCCAGCAGCACCCCTTCTCGCAAGGGGCCGCATTCGGGCACTGAAGCTTTCTTT
CDR3 protein: CASSTPSRKGPHSGTEAFF

clone size: many
D gene: TRBD2
J gene: TRBJ2-5
V gene: TRBV6-5
CDR3 DNA: TGTGCCAGCAGTTACTCGAATCTGGGAGGCTGGGGCGGGGGATATGGCGAGACCCAGTACTTC
CDR3 protein: CASSYSNLGGWGGGYGETQYF

clone size: many
D gene: NA
J gene: TRBJ1-4
V gene: TRBV20-1
CDR3 DNA: TGCAGTGCATGGTCTCGCGGTGAAAAACTGTTTTTT
CDR3 protein: CSAWSRGEKLFF

clone size: NA
D gene: TRBD2
J gene: TRBJ2-3
V gene: TRBV20-1
CDR3 DNA: TGCAGTGCTAGAGATACTAAAATAGCGGGGAGAAGCACAGATACGCAGTATTTT
CDR3 protein: CSARDTKIAGRSTDTQYF

clone size: NA
D gene: NA
J gene: TRBJ2-5
V gene: TRBV6-2/TRBV6-3
CDR3 DNA: TGTGCCCCTCCCGGGGGGTTGACAGGCCAAGAGACCCAGTACTTC
CDR3 protein: CAPPGGLTGQETQYF

clone size: many
D gene: NA
J gene: TRBJ1-5
V gene: TRBV29-1
CDR3 DNA: TGCAGCGCGGGGGAGGGCAATCAGCCCCAGCATTTT
CDR3 protein: CSAGEGNQPQHF